This is a list of T cell receptor beta chains from one sample in a study of T-cell reconstitution after alpha-beta-depleted transplantation in children. TCRdb recomputed calls from the PCR reads with MiXCR, one row per CDR3 protein. The table lists around 700,000 distinct CDR3 sequences, about an eighth of them singletons. Sequenced here: PBMCs, sampled before TCRalphabeta/CD19-depleted stem cell transplant. All receptors come from a girl aged 2 to 9 with congenital amegakaryocytic thrombocytopenia, due to receive a stem cell transplant. CDR3s include the opening cysteine and the closing phenylalanine or tryptophan. D genes are given only for firm matches. A row's size may be missing; if present it is once, few, many or a size class.

j_call d_call clone_size v_call cdr3_nt cdr3_aa
TRBJ1-4 - - TRBV7-6 TGTGCCAGCAGCTTAGCGTTCGGTGGCAGAGAAAATGAAAAACTGTTTTTT CASSLAFGGRENEKLFF
TRBJ2-2 - many TRBV20-1 TGCAGTGCTAGGGTCCGCCGAACAGGGCTGGCCGGGGAGCTGTTTTTT CSARVRRTGLAGELFF
TRBJ2-1 TRBD2 - TRBV7-9 TGTGCCAGCAGCTTAAAGGGACTAAACAATGAGCAGTTCTTC CASSLKGLNNEQFF
TRBJ1-5 - - TRBV11-2 TGTGCCAGCAGCTTAGAACGTGTCCAGCCCCAGCATTTT CASSLERVQPQHF
TRBJ2-3 TRBD2 many TRBV15 TGTGCCACCAGCAGAGACATGAATAGCGGGAGTGTGAATACGCAGTATTTT CATSRDMNSGSVNTQYF
TRBJ2-3 TRBD2 few TRBV11-2 TGTGCCAGCAGCTTAGAGGTCGCGGGAGGGGAGTATTTT CASSLEVAGGEYF
TRBJ1-2 - many TRBV12-3/TRBV12-4 TGTGCCAGCAGTTTTCGTTCAGGAAACTATGGCTACACCTTC CASSFRSGNYGYTF
TRBJ2-1 TRBD1 - TRBV20-1 TGCAGTGCTAGAGAACCGGGACAGGATGACAATGAGCAGTTCTTC CSAREPGQDDNEQFF
TRBJ2-3 TRBD2 many TRBV6-1 TGTGCCAGCACCACTAGCGGGAGGGGCACAGATACGCAGTATTTT CASTTSGRGTDTQYF
TRBJ1-4 - - TRBV5-1 TGCGCCAGCAGCTTGGCCCTCGGGGGGCTTTATGAAAAACTGTTTTTT CASSLALGGLYEKLFF
TRBJ2-5 - many TRBV24-1 TGTGCCACCAGTGGGGGGACCCAAGAGACCCAGTACTTC CATSGGTQETQYF
TRBJ2-7 - few TRBV18 TGTGCCAGCTCACCATCTCCGGGGGCCCACTCCTACGAGCAGTACTTC CASSPSPGAHSYEQYF
TRBJ2-2 - many TRBV12-3/TRBV12-4 TGTGCCAGCCTGGCGACCGGGGAGCTGTTTTTT CASLATGELFF
TRBJ2-5 - - TRBV29-1 TGCAGCGTTGCCCCGCAAGAGACCCAGTACTTC CSVAPQETQYF
TRBJ2-2 TRBD2 - TRBV7-6 TGTGCCAGCAGCCACCCCCCGTCCACACCTTTAGCGGGAGGGAACACCGGGGAGCTGTTTTTT CASSHPPSTPLAGGNTGELFF
TRBJ2-3 TRBD2 few TRBV2 TGTGCCAGCACCGGGACTAGCGGGAGCACAGATACGCAGTATTTT CASTGTSGSTDTQYF
TRBJ1-1 - - TRBV7-9 TGTGCCAGCAGCTTAGGTGCAGGAATGAACACTGAAGCTTTCTTT CASSLGAGMNTEAFF
TRBJ2-2 - - TRBV7-9 TGTGCCAGCAGCTTGGTCTCTCTAGGCGAGCTGTTTTTT CASSLVSLGELFF
TRBJ2-3 - - TRBV12-3/TRBV12-4 TGTGCCAGCAGCCAGGCGGGGCGGGGCCCAGATACGCAGTATTTT CASSQAGRGPDTQYF
TRBJ2-7 TRBD1 few TRBV20-1 TGCAGTGCTAGCTACGGGACAGGGGGGTACGAGCAGTACTTC CSASYGTGGYEQYF
TRBJ2-3 - many TRBV12-3/TRBV12-4 TGTGCCAGCAGTGAGACGGACAGCACAGATACGCAGTATTTT CASSETDSTDTQYF
TRBJ1-5 TRBD1 - TRBV7-8 TGTGCCAGCAGCCCCGGACAGGGCGCGCGGGGCTTGAATCAGCCCCAGCATTTT CASSPGQGARGLNQPQHF
TRBJ2-1 - many TRBV5-4 TGTGCCAGCAGCTTGGCCCTGGGAGGGGGCAATGAGCAGTTCTTC CASSLALGGGNEQFF
TRBJ1-1 - many TRBV6-5 TGTGCCACCTCGCGGGGCGGCGACACTGAAGCTTTCTTT CATSRGGDTEAFF
TRBJ2-2 TRBD2 - TRBV30 TGTGCCTGGAGGACTATCCGGGGGGATGCCGGAGAGCTGTTTTTT CAWRTIRGDAGELFF
TRBJ2-1 - many TRBV20-1 TGCAGTGGAATGGGCGGGTCCTACAATGAGCAGTTCTTC CSGMGGSYNEQFF
TRBJ2-5 - few TRBV29-1 TGCAGCGTTGCCGAGGTGTACCAAGAGACCCAGTACTTC CSVAEVYQETQYF
TRBJ1-6 TRBD1 many TRBV5-1 TGCGCCAGCAGCTGGGGACAGGACCATAATTCACCCCTCCACTTT CASSWGQDHNSPLHF
TRBJ1-2 - many TRBV5-1 TGCGCCAGCAGCTTGGGGGGATTGGATGGCTACACCTTC CASSLGGLDGYTF
TRBJ2-7 - few TRBV5-1 TGCGCCAGCAGCTTGGGGGGGGCTGGGTCCAACGAGCAGTACTTC CASSLGGAGSNEQYF
TRBJ2-4 TRBD2 many TRBV29-1 TGCAGCGTTTACGGGGGACTAGCGGGAGGGCCCGACAACATTCAGTACTTC CSVYGGLAGGPDNIQYF
TRBJ2-1 TRBD2 few TRBV4-1 TGCGCCACCCGGGGTGCGGGAGGGCCCGACAATGAGCAGTTCTTC CATRGAGGPDNEQFF
TRBJ2-7 TRBD2 - TRBV7-9 TGTGCCAGCAGCCCAACCGCTAGCGGTTTTCGCTACGAGCAGTACTTC CASSPTASGFRYEQYF
TRBJ1-1 - few TRBV7-9 TGTGCCAGCAGCTTACATGGACGGACTGAAGCTTTCTTT CASSLHGRTEAFF
TRBJ2-1 TRBD2 many TRBV7-9 TGTGCCAGCAGCTTAAGCGGGAGGGACAATGAGCAGTTCTTC CASSLSGRDNEQFF
TRBJ2-2 - few TRBV7-2 TGTGCCAGCAGTCCGAAGGGATACGGGGAGCTGTTTTTT CASSPKGYGELFF
TRBJ1-2 - many TRBV20-1 TGCAGTGCTAGTGGGGTGGACTATGGCTACACCTTC CSASGVDYGYTF
TRBJ2-3 - - TRBV20-1 TGCAGTGCTAGTGTGGGCCGAGATACGCAGTATTTT CSASVGRDTQYF
TRBJ2-1 - many TRBV20-1 TGCAGTGCTAGCGGGAGCACGAATGAGCAGTTCTTC CSASGSTNEQFF
TRBJ2-1 TRBD2 few TRBV20-1 TGCAGTGCTAGAGGGTCCGGGAGGGCCGGCAATGAGCAGTTCTTC CSARGSGRAGNEQFF
TRBJ2-5 - few TRBV20-1 TGCAGTGCTACCCGGGCGCATAGCCAAGAGACCCAGTACTTC CSATRAHSQETQYF